The 22 T cell receptor beta chains listed next were all sequenced from one sample in a study of shared clonotypes between healthy human individuals. Produced via immunoSEQ multiplex PCR; TCRdb's table is partial and in-frame only. The sample records millions of clones, more than 85% being singletons. The source material was naive CD4+ T cells from PBMCs. Subset defined: CD45RA+ positively selected. The receptors shown here come from a man aged 18 to 29 in good health. Some clones in this sample may be carry-over from other donors' samples.

The rearrangement uses TRBV18 and TRBJ2-2, with a tentative D call TRBD1 (7 bases). V was pared by 3 bases and J by 6 bases, with 14 bases between. The CDR3 covers 15 residues. Germline assignment: CDR1 KGHSH and CDR2 LQKENI. The CDR3 bases are TGTGCCAGCTCACCGGTGGCCAGGGGGGCCGGGGAGCTGTTTTTT. Amino acids: CASSPVARGAGELFF.

The chain links TRBV5-5 to TRBJ2-5; D assignment may be TRBD1 or TRBD2 (6 bases each). The CDR3 runs 16 residues. V was cut by 0 bases and J by 0 bases, with 12 bases left in between. Germline CDR1 SGHKS, CDR2 YYEKEE (reference sequence). The CDR3 is CASSLVVGGDQETQYF. For the CDR3, the DNA is TGTGCCAGCAGCTTGGTGGTGGGGGGCGACCAAGAGACCCAGTACTTC.

Concerning this clone: At the DNA level, this CDR3 is encoded by other sequences in the same sample as well. This chain uses TRBV5-1 with TRBJ2-3, with 11 bases matching TRBD2. Looked up from germline, CDR1 is SGHRS and CDR2 is YFSETQ. The ends lost 4 bases at V and 1 base at J; junction bases unmatched: 2. The CDR3 runs to 15 residues. CDR3 protein: CASSLSGRGTDTQYF. In nucleotides, the CDR3 is TGCGCCAGCAGCCTTAGCGGGAGGGGCACAGATACGCAGTATTTT.

Points on this clone: Other DNA sequences within the sample encode an identical CDR3. The chain carries TRBV6-5 and TRBJ2-2, with unresolved D. V lost 8 bases and J lost 0, with 7 bases in between. CDR1 is MNHEY and CDR2 is SVGAGI in the germline V gene. The CDR3 extends over 13 amino acids. The CDR3 sequence is CASGGTNTGELFF. Written as DNA, the CDR3 is TGTGCCAGCGGCGGTACGAACACCGGGGAGCTGTTTTTT.

CDR3 sequence (DNA): TGTGCCAGCAGTCAATTCCGGCTCCGGGACAGGCCACACAATGAGCAGTTCTTC. Encoded protein: CASSQFRLRDRPHNEQFF. V and J are TRBV27 and TRBJ2-1; 8 bases agree with TRBD1. Trimming removed 5 bases from V and 5 bases from J; junction bases left unmatched: 17. Germline values: CDR1 MNHEY, CDR2 SMNVEV (reference sequence). The CDR3 is 18 amino acids.

The V call is TRBV30, the J call TRBJ1-5; the match to TRBD1 covers 10 bases. This CDR3 spans 14 amino acids. V shed 8 bases and J 6 bases; nucleotides not matched to a gene: 10. CDR1 is GTSNPN, CDR2 SVGIG, per germline (reference sequence). CDR3 residues: CAADRDRGVQPQHF. CDR3 bases: TGTGCCGCCGACCGGGACAGGGGTGTTCAGCCCCAGCATTTT.

The CDR3 sequence is CASTGTGGSQPQHF. The CDR3 nucleotides read TGTGCCAGCACTGGGACAGGGGGCTCTCAGCCCCAGCATTTT. This chain links TRBV2 with TRBJ1-5, with 12 bases identical to TRBD1. This CDR3 region has 14 residues. The germline gives CDR1 SNHLY, CDR2 FYNNEI. The junction had 4 bases not matched to a gene; V was cut back by 7 bases and J by 6 bases. Using reference TRBV2 and TRBJ1-5 for the parts outside the CDR3, the full variable domain is EPEVTQTPSHQVTQMGQEVILRCVPISNHLYFYWYRQILGQKVEFLVSFYNNEISEKSEIFDDQFSVERPDGSNFTLKIRSTKLEDSAMYFCASTGTGGSQPQHFGDGTRLSIL.

The chain has TRBV14 and TRBJ2-7, with 9 bases aligning to TRBD2. The length of the CDR3 is 14 residues. V lost 0 bases to trimming and J lost 11 bases; unmatched junction nucleotides: 8. Germline V CDR1 and CDR2: SGHDN, FVKESK. The CDR3 DNA is TGTGCCAGCAGCCAAGATCTTAGTGCGGGAGGGAAGTACTTC. This translates into CASSQDLSAGGKYF.

This clone was observed once. The gene calls are TRBV28 and TRBJ1-4; no clear D. CDR1 is MDHEN and CDR2 is SYDVKM in the germline V gene. The CDR3 has 13 residues. V was clipped by 5 bases and J by 6 bases, with 10 bases between them. The CDR3 spells CASSGVAYEKLFF. In DNA, the CDR3 is TGTGCCAGCAGTGGGGTTGCCTATGAAAAACTGTTTTTT.

The chain employs TRBV18 and TRBJ1-3; 9 nucleotides align to TRBD1. This CDR3 is 14 amino acids long. V shed 3 bases and J 6 bases; nucleotides not matched to a gene: 3. CDR1 and CDR2 from the germline V gene are KGHSH and LQKENI. CDR3 region: CASSPGQGENTIYF. The CDR3 coding sequence is TGTGCCAGCTCACCGGGACAGGGCGAAAACACCATATATTTT.

This chain uses TRBV2 with TRBJ2-5, with 8 bases fitting TRBD2. This CDR3 is 14 amino acids long. The germline V gene encodes CDR1 SNHLY and CDR2 FYNNEI. V shed 2 bases, J shed 3 bases, and the junction held 2 bases outside the gene matches. The CDR3 region has the DNA TGTGCCAGCAGTGAACTGACTAGCGAAGAGACCCAGTACTTC. Amino acid sequence: CASSELTSEETQYF.

The chain links TRBV28 to TRBJ2-5; tentatively, D is TRBD1 or TRBD2 (7 bases each). Deletions cut 2 bases from V and 4 bases from J, with 14 bases between. CDR1 and CDR2 from the germline V gene are MDHEN and SYDVKM. The CDR3 spans 15 residues. The CDR3 reads CASSLGGDSGETQYF. CDR3 coding DNA: TGTGCCAGCAGTTTAGGGGGGGACAGCGGAGAGACCCAGTACTTC.

The chain is built from TRBV30 and TRBJ2-4, with a tentative D call TRBD1 (7 bases). The germline V gene encodes CDR1 GTSNPN and CDR2 SVGIG (reference sequence). The V end lost 2 bases, the J end lost 0 bases, and 11 bases lay between the germline ends. There are 15 residues in the CDR3. The DNA of the CDR3 is TGTGCCTGGAGTCAGGGGGGTCTAGCCAAAAACATTCAGTACTTC. It is translated as CAWSQGGLAKNIQYF.

The chain uses TRBV28 and TRBJ1-1; tentatively, D is TRBD1 (5 bases). V was trimmed by 8 bases and J by 7 bases, leaving 20 bases between them. Per the germline V gene, CDR1 is MDHEN and CDR2 is SYDVKM. The CDR3 sequence is 14 residues long. The CDR3 bases are TGTGCCAGCTCCCCGACCACAGGCCAAATTGAAGCTTTCTTT. Translation: CASSPTTGQIEAFF.

The V call is TRBV18, the J call TRBJ1-2, with TRBD1 as a possible D gene (6 bases). Trimming took off 1 base at V and 6 bases at J, with 27 bases between the two ends. The CDR3 contains 19 residues. From germline, CDR1 is KGHSH and CDR2 LQKENI. In nucleotides, the CDR3 is TGTGCCAGCTCACCACTGTTGGTTGTTCGAGGGGGGGCGCAAGATGGCTACACCTTC. Protein: CASSPLLVVRGGAQDGYTF.

The chain recombines TRBV5-1 with TRBJ2-3; D is unresolved. Trimming cost V 5 bases and J 3 bases, with 16 bases left between them. The CDR3 totals 15 residues. CDR1 is SGHRS and CDR2 is YFSETQ in the germline V gene. The CDR3 region has the DNA TGCGCCAGCAGAAGAATGTTCCAGGAAACAGATACGCAGTATTTT. As protein: CASRRMFQETDTQYF.

The chain recombines TRBV19 with TRBJ1-2; a weak D match, TRBD1 (6 bases). Germline assignment: CDR1 LNHDA and CDR2 SQIVND (reference sequence). CDR3 length equals 13 residues. V was clipped by 11 bases and J by 4 bases, with 17 bases between them. Here the CDR3 reads CAVENRVLYGYTF. The CDR3 DNA is TGTGCCGTCGAGAACAGGGTTCTCTATGGCTACACCTTC. Full variable domain (remainder filled in from reference TRBV19 and TRBJ1-2): DGGITQSPKYLFRKEGQNVTLSCEQNLNHDAMYWYRQDPGQGLRLIYYSQIVNDFQKGDIAEGYSVSREKKESFPLTVTSAQKNPTAFYLCAVENRVLYGYTFGSGTRLTVV.

CDR3 region: CASSEGVGAGQPQHF. In DNA, the CDR3 is TGTGCCAGCAGTGAAGGGGTGGGCGCGGGACAGCCCCAGCATTTT. The chain couples TRBV2 to TRBJ1-5; D is unclear. The CDR3 extends over 15 amino acids. Germline V gives CDR1 SNHLY, CDR2 FYNNEI. With 1 base removed from V and 7 bases from J, the gap between germline ends came to 14 bases.

This chain joins TRBV27 and TRBJ1-2, with D possibly being TRBD1 (6 bases). Germline V gene data show CDR1 as MNHEY and CDR2 as SMNVEV (reference sequence). The CDR3 runs to 15 residues. V lost 3 bases to trimming and J lost 6 bases, with 17 bases between them. The CDR3, as DNA: TGTGCCAGCAGTTTCACGATACAGGGATTCGATGGCTACACCTTC. It codes for CASSFTIQGFDGYTF.

The V gene is TRBV27, the J gene TRBJ2-5, with 8 bases that match TRBD1. The ends lost 3 bases at V and 6 bases at J; junction bases unmatched: 3. The CDR3 spans 13 residues. In germline, CDR1 is MNHEY, CDR2 SMNVEV (reference sequence). The chain's CDR3 is CASSFTGGKTQYF. As DNA, the CDR3 is TGTGCCAGCAGTTTTACAGGGGGGAAGACCCAGTACTTC.

This chain uses TRBV5-1 with TRBJ2-1, with D possibly being TRBD2 (6 bases). The CDR3 consists of 17 residues. Trimming cost V 0 bases and J 3 bases, with 16 bases left between them. The germline V gene has CDR1 SGHRS and CDR2 YFSETQ. CDR3 nucleotides: TGCGCCAGCAGCTTGGCCTTTTTGCGGGAAGTCTACAATGAGCAGTTCTTC. Its protein product is CASSLAFLREVYNEQFF.

V and J are TRBV10-3 and TRBJ2-1, with 9 bases that match TRBD2. The V gene's germline CDR1 is ENHRY and CDR2 SYGVKD. The CDR3 consists of 15 residues. V lost 8 bases and J lost 6; bases outside the gene matches: 11. CDR3 DNA sequence: TGTGCCATCGGAACCGATAGCGGGAGAATCAATGAGCAGTTCTTC. Translating gives CAIGTDSGRINEQFF.